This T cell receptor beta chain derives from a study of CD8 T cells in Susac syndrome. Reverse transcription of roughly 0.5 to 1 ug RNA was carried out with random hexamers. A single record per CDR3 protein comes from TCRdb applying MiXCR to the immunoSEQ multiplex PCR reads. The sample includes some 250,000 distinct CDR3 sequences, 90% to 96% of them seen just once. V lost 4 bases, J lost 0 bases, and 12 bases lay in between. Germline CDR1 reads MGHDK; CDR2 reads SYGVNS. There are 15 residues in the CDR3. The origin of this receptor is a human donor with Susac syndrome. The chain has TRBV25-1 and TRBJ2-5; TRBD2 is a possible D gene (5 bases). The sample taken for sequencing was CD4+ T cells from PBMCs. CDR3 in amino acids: CASSGTGRYQETQYF. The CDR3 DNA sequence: TGTGCCAGCAGTGGGACGGGAAGGTACCAAGAGACCCAGTACTTC.